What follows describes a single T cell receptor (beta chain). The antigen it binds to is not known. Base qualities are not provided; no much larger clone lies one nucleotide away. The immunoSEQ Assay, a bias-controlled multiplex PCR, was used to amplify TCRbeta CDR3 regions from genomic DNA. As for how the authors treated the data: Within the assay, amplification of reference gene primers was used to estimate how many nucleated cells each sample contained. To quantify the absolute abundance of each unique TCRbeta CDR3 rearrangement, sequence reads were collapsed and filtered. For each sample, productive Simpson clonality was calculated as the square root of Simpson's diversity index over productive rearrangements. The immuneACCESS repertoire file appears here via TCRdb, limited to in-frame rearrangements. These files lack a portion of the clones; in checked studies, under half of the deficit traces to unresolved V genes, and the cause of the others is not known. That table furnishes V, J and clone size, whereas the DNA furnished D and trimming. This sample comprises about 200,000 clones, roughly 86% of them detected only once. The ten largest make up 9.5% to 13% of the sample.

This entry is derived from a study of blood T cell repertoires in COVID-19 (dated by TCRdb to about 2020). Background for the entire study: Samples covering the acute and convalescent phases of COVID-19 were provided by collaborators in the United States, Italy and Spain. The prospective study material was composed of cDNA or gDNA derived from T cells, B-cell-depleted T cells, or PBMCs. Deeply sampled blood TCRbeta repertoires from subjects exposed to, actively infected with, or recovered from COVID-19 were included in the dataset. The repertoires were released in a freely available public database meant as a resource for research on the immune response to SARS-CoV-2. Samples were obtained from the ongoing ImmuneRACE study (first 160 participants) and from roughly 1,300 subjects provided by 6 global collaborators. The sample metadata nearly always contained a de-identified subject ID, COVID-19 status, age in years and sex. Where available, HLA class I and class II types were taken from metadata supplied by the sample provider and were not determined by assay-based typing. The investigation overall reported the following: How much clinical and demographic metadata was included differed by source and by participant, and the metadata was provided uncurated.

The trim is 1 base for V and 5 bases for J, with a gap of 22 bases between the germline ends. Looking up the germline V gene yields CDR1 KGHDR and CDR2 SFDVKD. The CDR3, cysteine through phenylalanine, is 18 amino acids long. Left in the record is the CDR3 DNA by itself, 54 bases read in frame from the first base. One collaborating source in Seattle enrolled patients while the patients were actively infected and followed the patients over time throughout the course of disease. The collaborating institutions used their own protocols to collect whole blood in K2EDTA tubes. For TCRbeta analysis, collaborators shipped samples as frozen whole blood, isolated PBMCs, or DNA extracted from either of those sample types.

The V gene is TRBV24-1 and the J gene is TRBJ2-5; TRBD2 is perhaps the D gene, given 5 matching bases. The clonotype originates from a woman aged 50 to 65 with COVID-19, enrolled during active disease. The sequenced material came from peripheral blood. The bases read TGTGCCACCAGTGATTTTGGGGTCTTCCGTGGGAGCCTTGAGACCCAGTACTTC. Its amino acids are CATSDFGVFRGSLETQYF.